The clone carrying this T cell receptor beta chain showed up just a few times. The antigen remains unidentified. TCRdb re-called the reads through MiXCR, storing one row per CDR3 protein. In the table there are about 900,000 distinct CDR3 sequences, about a third of which are singletons. After removal of 2 bases from V and 5 bases from J, the junction contained 5 bases not matched to a gene. The CDR3 sequence is 16 residues long. Germline V lookup: CDR1 KGHSH, CDR2 LQKENI. This specimen comes from a study of T cell repertoires in cytomegalovirus infection. General study results and limits: Dominating the ex vivo response were TCR beta clonotypes that were CMV-specific and HLA-C-restricted. Summed frequency of shared TCR beta families picked out CMV carriers who also had the relevant HLA.

The chain carries TRBV18 and TRBJ2-1; 11 bases are shared with TRBD2. The receptor was derived from a human donor in good health (CMV status not recorded). Some clones in this sample may be carry-over from other donors' samples. The sequences come from cultured CD8+ T cells from PBMCs, collected from culture after CMV antigen stimulation. The CDR3 DNA reads as TGTGCCAGCTCACCAGGGGGGACTAGCGGTCACAATGAGCAGTTCTTC. Translated: CASSPGGTSGHNEQFF.